This is a list of T cell receptor beta chains from one sample in a study of blood T cells in healthy people across ages. MiXCR was run by TCRdb on the 5' RACE reads, yielding one entry per CDR3 protein. This table has 750,000 to 850,000 distinct CDR3 sequences, about 25% appearing once. The data also belong to a second study, concerning T cells of mothers and their children.

Sequenced material: blood. These receptors were collected from a boy under 18 in good health. Both conserved end residues are part of each CDR3.

>TRBV28|NA
CASSFRTATYEQYF
>TRBV29-1|TRBJ1-1
CSVARRENTEAFF
>TRBV6-1|TRBJ1-3
CASSEGPGRISSGNTIYF
>TRBV13|NA
CASSQDTGVGEQYF
>TRBV15|TRBJ1-5
CATRISRDSSNQPQHF
>TRBV5-6|TRBJ1-5
CASSLASRGDQPQHF
>TRBV5-1|TRBJ1-1
CASSWGPGAPEAFF
>TRBV30|TRBJ1-6
CAWSAGQRGSPLHF
>TRBV6-5|TRBJ1-2
CASSYSNGYGYTF
>TRBV12-3/TRBV12-4|TRBJ2-5
CASSTPGTGEETQYF
>TRBV20-1|TRBJ2-5
CSARGPRVAQETQYF
>TRBV7-9|TRBJ1-2
CASSSHQRLYGYTF
>TRBV11-2|TRBJ1-3
CASSLEGGAGNTIYF
>TRBV20-1|TRBJ2-1
CSAIGGTAHNEQFF
>TRBV20-1|TRBJ1-5
CSAGGRNSNQPQHF
>TRBV10-3|TRBJ2-3
CAISESTEGPTFFTDTQYF
>TRBV5-1|NA
CASSLWVGGNEQFF
>TRBV11-2|TRBJ2-7
CASSLGYGSGYEQYF
>TRBV5-1|TRBJ2-7
CASSFLRRGASYEQYF
>TRBV6-5|TRBJ2-1
CASSLQGNSYNEQFF